The rows below give T cell receptor beta chains drawn from one sample of a study of vaccination effects on CD4 cells after COVID-19. Their target antigens are unknown. Profiled with immunoSEQ multiplex PCR; TCRdb holds only in-frame clones, not every one. Of around 30,000 clones listed, more than 55% are singletons. The sample here was CD4+ T cells from PBMCs cultured with SARS-CoV-2 spike peptides, taken after COVID-19 vaccination. The source is a human donor who received a COVID-19 vaccine. Both conserved end residues are part of each CDR3. D genes are given only for firm matches. Clone size is given for some rows only: seen once, a few or many times, or a class if the clone is expanded.

clone size	D gene	V gene	J gene	CDR3 DNA	CDR3 protein
NA	NA	TRBV30	TRBJ1-5	TGTGCCTGGAGTCCGGGGGGCAATAATCAGCCCCAGCATTTT	CAWSPGGNNQPQHF
NA	NA	TRBV12-3/TRBV12-4	TRBJ1-4	TGTGCCAGCCGTAATAAGGGTTATGAAAAACTGTTTTTT	CASRNKGYEKLFF
NA	NA	TRBV2	TRBJ1-5	TGTGCCAGCAGTGGACAGAGCAATCAGCCCCAGCATTTT	CASSGQSNQPQHF
NA	TRBD2	TRBV11-2	TRBJ2-1	TGTGCCAGCAGCCCAATTAGCGGGAGACACAATGAGCAGTTCTTC	CASSPISGRHNEQFF
few	NA	TRBV19	TRBJ2-2	TGTGCCAGTAGTATTTCCCAGGGTTGGGATGGGCGTAAGAACACCGGGGAGCTGTTTTTT	CASSISQGWDGRKNTGELFF
few	TRBD1	TRBV7-9	TRBJ1-5	TGTGCCAGCAGCTTAGCAGGGGGCATTCAGCCCCAGCATTTT	CASSLAGGIQPQHF
NA	NA	TRBV24-1	TRBJ2-1	TGTGCCACCAGTGATTCCCGGACTCCAGGTGAGCAGTTCTTC	CATSDSRTPGEQFF
NA	NA	TRBV7-9	TRBJ1-1	TGTGCCAGCAGCTTAAGTTATCAAACGGGCACTGAAGCTTTCTTT	CASSLSYQTGTEAFF
NA	NA	TRBV7-2	TRBJ2-5	TGTGCCAGCAGCTTACCGGAAGACAGGAGGCAAGACGAGACCCAGTACTTC	CASSLPEDRRQDETQYF
NA	NA	TRBV6-1	TRBJ2-1	TGTGCCAGCAGTGAAAGGTTCTCCTCCTACAATGAGCAGTTCTTC	CASSERFSSYNEQFF
NA	NA	TRBV3-1/TRBV3-2	TRBJ1-1	TGTGCCAGCAGCCCCAACACAGGGAAAGGGAGGGCTTTCTTT	CASSPNTGKGRAFF
NA	TRBD2	TRBV2	TRBJ2-7	TGTGCCAGCAAGGCTAGCGGGGGGGCCCACGAGCAGTACTTC	CASKASGGAHEQYF
NA	NA	TRBV6-5	TRBJ1-5	TGTGCCAGCAGATCAGGGCAGGATGATCAGCCCCAGCATTTT	CASRSGQDDQPQHF
few	NA	TRBV6-5	TRBJ1-2	TGTGCCAGCAGTTACACGGACTCCCGATATGGCTACACCTTC	CASSYTDSRYGYTF
NA	NA	TRBV6-5	TRBJ2-7	TGTGCCAGCAGTTCAACAGGGTTTTCCTCCTACGAGCAGTACTTC	CASSSTGFSSYEQYF
few	TRBD2	TRBV6-5	TRBJ2-5	TGTGCCACCAAAAGCGGGGGGGCACAAGAGACCCAGTACTTC	CATKSGGAQETQYF
once	TRBD2	TRBV2	TRBJ2-2	TGTGCCAGCACACTAGCGACGAACACCGGGGAGCTGTTTTTT	CASTLATNTGELFF
few	TRBD1	TRBV7-2	TRBJ1-5	TGTGCCAGCAGCGTGTGGACAGGCGATCAGCCCCAGCATTTT	CASSVWTGDQPQHF
NA	NA	TRBV29-1	TRBJ2-3	TGCAGCGTTGGTGCCGACCTTAGCACAGATACGCAGTATTTT	CSVGADLSTDTQYF
NA	NA	TRBV19	TRBJ1-1	TGTGCCAGTAGTATTTCTCAGGGACCGATGGTTATCACTGAAGCTTTCTTT	CASSISQGPMVITEAFF
NA	NA	TRBV5-1	TRBJ1-4	TGCGCCAGCAGCTTGGTCCCTAATGAAAAACTGTTTTTT	CASSLVPNEKLFF
few	NA	TRBV7-2	TRBJ1-2	TGTGCCAGCAGTTCACAGGGTACCTATGGCTACACCTTC	CASSSQGTYGYTF
few	NA	TRBV30	TRBJ1-6	TGTGCCTCGGCGGGTCCCCTTGGGGCCCTCCACTTT	CASAGPLGALHF
once	TRBD2	TRBV5-1	TRBJ2-1	TGCGCCAGCAGCCAAACACTAGCGGGAGGCCTAAACAATGAGCAGTTCTTC	CASSQTLAGGLNNEQFF
NA	NA	TRBV19	TRBJ2-2	TGTGCCAGTAGTACCATCCCAGGGCGGATAAACACCGGGGAGCTGTTTTTT	CASSTIPGRINTGELFF
NA	NA	TRBV21-1	TRBJ1-5	TGTGCCAGCAGCAACTCCAGGGGTACCAATCAGCCCCAGCATTTT	CASSNSRGTNQPQHF